The 15 T cell receptor beta chains below all came from one sample that was sequenced in a study of neurological immune-mediated disorders (dated by TCRdb to about 2019). The library was obtained by 5' RACE. Reads for this sample came from an Illumina HiSeq 2500. Using fastp at Q25 and MiXCR, TCRdb reprocessed the public reads and kept productive beta chains. Entries that share a CDR3 protein sequence are merged under the most common genes and DNA. This sample holds approximately 59,000 distinct CDR3 sequences; around 5% were observed only once. Of the sample, roughly 5.7% is held by the ten largest clones. Sequenced sample: PBMCs. The source is a human donor with multiple sclerosis. The donor label of this sample is uncertain.

With regard to this clonotype: This may arise from a read error, as a much more abundant clone is one base away. V gene TRBV6-4 combines with J gene TRBJ1-1; TRBD1 matches 10 bases. The CDR3 sequence is 14 residues long. The V gene end was trimmed by 6 bases and the J gene end by 3 bases; junction bases not matched to a gene: 4. Germline assignment: CDR1 MRHNA and CDR2 SNTAGT. The CDR3 loop reads CASRWDRGDTEAFF. In DNA form, the CDR3 reads TGTGCCAGCAGGTGGGACAGGGGAGACACTGAAGCTTTCTTT.

This clonotype has ten or more counts. The V and J genes are TRBV29-1 and TRBJ1-1; 9 nucleotides match TRBD1. Germline V CDR1 and CDR2: SQVTM, ANQGSEA. V lost 6 bases, J lost 8 bases, and 7 bases stayed unmatched. The CDR3 spans 12 residues. CDR3 DNA: TGCAGCGTCCGGACAGGGGATGTAGAAGCTTTCTTT. Protein: CSVRTGDVEAFF.

The sample holds many counts of this clonotype. V usage is TRBV5-1 and J usage is TRBJ1-1; 7 positions agree with TRBD1. Germline lookup yields CDR1 SGHRS and CDR2 YFSETQ. With 4 bases clipped from V and 5 bases from J, the junction kept 11 bases outside the gene matches. This CDR3 spans 15 amino acids. In DNA, the CDR3 is TGCGCCAGCAGCCTAACTTCCCAGGGGGGGACTGAAGCTTTCTTT. Protein product: CASSLTSQGGTEAFF. Supplemented by reference TRBV5-1 and TRBJ1-1, the full variable domain reads KAGVTQTPRYLIKTRGQQVTLSCSPISGHRSVSWYQQTPGQGLQFLFEYFSETQRNKGNFPGRFSGRQFSNSRSEMNVSTLELGDSALYLCASSLTSQGGTEAFFGQGTRLTVV.

This clonotype was found many times. V gene TRBV20-1 combines with J gene TRBJ1-2; 7 bases are shared with TRBD1. V lost 3 bases, J lost 8 bases, and 3 bases stayed unmatched. This CDR3 has 11 amino acids. Germline V gene sequence: CDR1 DFQATT, CDR2 SNEGSKA (reference sequence). Here the CDR3 DNA reads TGCAGTGCTAGGGGGACAGCGGGCTACACCTTC. Its translation is CSARGTAGYTF.

In its sample, this clonotype was seen many times. This sequence joins TRBV6-1 and TRBJ1-3; D call uncertain. The CDR3 loop spans 16 amino acids. Germline-derived CDR1 and CDR2 are MNHNS and SASEGT. The ends were cut back, 2 bases at V and 0 bases at J, with 11 bases in the middle. This CDR3 is CASSERWRSSGNTIYF. As DNA, the CDR3 is TGTGCCAGCAGTGAAAGATGGAGAAGCTCTGGAAACACCATATATTTT.

This clonotype occurred many times. The CDR3 is CSVQGRGTNTEAFF. In DNA, the CDR3 is TGCAGTGTCCAAGGGAGGGGGACGAACACTGAAGCTTTCTTT. The V gene is TRBV20-1, the J gene TRBJ1-1; D possibly corresponds to TRBD1 (6 bases). V was shortened by 7 bases and J by 1 base, with 16 bases between the two germline ends. The CDR3 covers 14 residues. Germline V gene lookup returns CDR1 DFQATT and CDR2 SNEGSKA (reference sequence).

Ten or more counts support this clonotype. V and J are TRBV5-6 and TRBJ2-7; weak D call: TRBD2 (5 bases). Germline V gene data show CDR1 as SGHDT and CDR2 as YYEEEE. The V and J ends lost 4 bases and 7 bases respectively, with 21 bases between them. The CDR3 runs 15 residues. The CDR3 bases are TGTGCCAGCAGCCCTCACGGGGAGTGGACTCGGGAGCAGTACTTC. Translation: CASSPHGEWTREQYF. The full variable domain, completed using reference TRBV5-6 and TRBJ2-7, is DAGVTQSPTHLIKTRGQQVTLRCSPKSGHDTVSWYQQALGQGPQFIFQYYEEEERQRGNFPDRFSGHQFPNYSSELNVNALLLGDSALYLCASSPHGEWTREQYFGPGTRLTVT.

At least ten counts were recorded for this clonotype. The chain has TRBV20-1 and TRBJ1-2; D gene uncertain. The CDR3 totals 13 residues. Trimming left V 6 bases short and J 7 bases short, with 18 bases between. Germline V gene sequence: CDR1 DFQATT, CDR2 SNEGSKA (reference sequence). The CDR3 loop is CSAMDLRMGGYTF. The DNA of the CDR3 is TGCAGTGCCATGGACCTTAGGATGGGTGGCTACACCTTC.

This clonotype was seen repeatedly, ten times or more. The chain uses TRBV5-1 and TRBJ2-1, with no clear D. The CDR3 totals 14 residues. Trimming took off 4 bases at V and 7 bases at J, with 15 bases between the two ends. Germline-derived CDR1 and CDR2 are SGHRS and YFSETQ. The CDR3 here is CASSPAPGGNEQFF. In DNA, the CDR3 is TGCGCCAGCAGCCCCGCCCCCGGTGGTAATGAGCAGTTCTTC.

This clonotype has at least ten counts. The chain joins TRBV5-1 to TRBJ2-7, with 7 bases lining up with TRBD1. There are 14 residues in the CDR3. Trimming cost V 4 bases and J 2 bases; bases outside gene matches: 6. The germline V gene encodes CDR1 SGHRS and CDR2 YFSETQ. The CDR3, as DNA: TGCGCCAGCAGCCCACCGGGACAGACCTACGAGCAGTACTTC. It yields the protein CASSPPGQTYEQYF.

This clonotype was seen ten or more times. This chain links TRBV11-2 with TRBJ1-4; the match to TRBD1 covers 7 bases. Trimming at V came to 5 bases and at J to 8 bases, leaving 11 bases not matched to a gene. The length of the CDR3 is 15 residues. Per germline, CDR1 SGHAT and CDR2 FQNNGV. For the CDR3, the DNA is TGTGCCAGCAGCCACCGACAGGGACACTACGAAAAACTGTTTTTT. Encoded protein: CASSHRQGHYEKLFF.

This clonotype came up many times. V is TRBV5-1 and J is TRBJ2-4; D is undetermined. V was trimmed by 0 bases and J by 0 bases, leaving 7 bases between them. CDR3 length equals 15 residues. Germline CDR1 and CDR2: SGHRS and YFSETQ. CDR3 DNA: TGCGCCAGCAGCTTGGGGACGGTAGCCAAAAACATTCAGTACTTC. It codes for CASSLGTVAKNIQYF.

In this sample, this clonotype turned up many times. This chain links TRBV24-1 with TRBJ2-1; 8 positions agree with TRBD1. V lost 9 bases and J lost 5; bases outside the gene matches: 11. Per the germline V gene, CDR1 is KGHDR and CDR2 is SFDVKD. This CDR3 region has 15 residues. The CDR3 DNA reads TGTGCCACCGGACCCAGGGGGCTACCTGACAATGAGCAGTTCTTC. Its translation: CATGPRGLPDNEQFF.

Concerning this clonotype itself: A single base separates this from a much larger clone, so it may be a read error. The chain carries TRBV25-1 and TRBJ1-1; 8 bases map to TRBD1. CDR3 length: 15 amino acids. With V trimmed by 0 bases and J by 7 bases, 7 bases remained unmatched. CDR1 is MGHDK, CDR2 SYGVNS, per germline. The CDR3, as DNA: TGTGCCAGCAGTGAATATGGGGTCAGGGGGCTTGAAGCTTTCTTT. Its protein product is CASSEYGVRGLEAFF.

The table lists this clonotype with many counts. The chain links TRBV10-3 to TRBJ2-3; D perhaps matches TRBD2 (7 bases). This CDR3 contains 13 residues. The germline gives CDR1 ENHRY, CDR2 SYGVKD. Trimming left V 11 bases short and J 3 bases short, with 15 bases between. The CDR3 loop is CAAGGPETDTQYF. The CDR3, as DNA: TGTGCCGCCGGGGGGCCGGAAACAGATACGCAGTATTTT.